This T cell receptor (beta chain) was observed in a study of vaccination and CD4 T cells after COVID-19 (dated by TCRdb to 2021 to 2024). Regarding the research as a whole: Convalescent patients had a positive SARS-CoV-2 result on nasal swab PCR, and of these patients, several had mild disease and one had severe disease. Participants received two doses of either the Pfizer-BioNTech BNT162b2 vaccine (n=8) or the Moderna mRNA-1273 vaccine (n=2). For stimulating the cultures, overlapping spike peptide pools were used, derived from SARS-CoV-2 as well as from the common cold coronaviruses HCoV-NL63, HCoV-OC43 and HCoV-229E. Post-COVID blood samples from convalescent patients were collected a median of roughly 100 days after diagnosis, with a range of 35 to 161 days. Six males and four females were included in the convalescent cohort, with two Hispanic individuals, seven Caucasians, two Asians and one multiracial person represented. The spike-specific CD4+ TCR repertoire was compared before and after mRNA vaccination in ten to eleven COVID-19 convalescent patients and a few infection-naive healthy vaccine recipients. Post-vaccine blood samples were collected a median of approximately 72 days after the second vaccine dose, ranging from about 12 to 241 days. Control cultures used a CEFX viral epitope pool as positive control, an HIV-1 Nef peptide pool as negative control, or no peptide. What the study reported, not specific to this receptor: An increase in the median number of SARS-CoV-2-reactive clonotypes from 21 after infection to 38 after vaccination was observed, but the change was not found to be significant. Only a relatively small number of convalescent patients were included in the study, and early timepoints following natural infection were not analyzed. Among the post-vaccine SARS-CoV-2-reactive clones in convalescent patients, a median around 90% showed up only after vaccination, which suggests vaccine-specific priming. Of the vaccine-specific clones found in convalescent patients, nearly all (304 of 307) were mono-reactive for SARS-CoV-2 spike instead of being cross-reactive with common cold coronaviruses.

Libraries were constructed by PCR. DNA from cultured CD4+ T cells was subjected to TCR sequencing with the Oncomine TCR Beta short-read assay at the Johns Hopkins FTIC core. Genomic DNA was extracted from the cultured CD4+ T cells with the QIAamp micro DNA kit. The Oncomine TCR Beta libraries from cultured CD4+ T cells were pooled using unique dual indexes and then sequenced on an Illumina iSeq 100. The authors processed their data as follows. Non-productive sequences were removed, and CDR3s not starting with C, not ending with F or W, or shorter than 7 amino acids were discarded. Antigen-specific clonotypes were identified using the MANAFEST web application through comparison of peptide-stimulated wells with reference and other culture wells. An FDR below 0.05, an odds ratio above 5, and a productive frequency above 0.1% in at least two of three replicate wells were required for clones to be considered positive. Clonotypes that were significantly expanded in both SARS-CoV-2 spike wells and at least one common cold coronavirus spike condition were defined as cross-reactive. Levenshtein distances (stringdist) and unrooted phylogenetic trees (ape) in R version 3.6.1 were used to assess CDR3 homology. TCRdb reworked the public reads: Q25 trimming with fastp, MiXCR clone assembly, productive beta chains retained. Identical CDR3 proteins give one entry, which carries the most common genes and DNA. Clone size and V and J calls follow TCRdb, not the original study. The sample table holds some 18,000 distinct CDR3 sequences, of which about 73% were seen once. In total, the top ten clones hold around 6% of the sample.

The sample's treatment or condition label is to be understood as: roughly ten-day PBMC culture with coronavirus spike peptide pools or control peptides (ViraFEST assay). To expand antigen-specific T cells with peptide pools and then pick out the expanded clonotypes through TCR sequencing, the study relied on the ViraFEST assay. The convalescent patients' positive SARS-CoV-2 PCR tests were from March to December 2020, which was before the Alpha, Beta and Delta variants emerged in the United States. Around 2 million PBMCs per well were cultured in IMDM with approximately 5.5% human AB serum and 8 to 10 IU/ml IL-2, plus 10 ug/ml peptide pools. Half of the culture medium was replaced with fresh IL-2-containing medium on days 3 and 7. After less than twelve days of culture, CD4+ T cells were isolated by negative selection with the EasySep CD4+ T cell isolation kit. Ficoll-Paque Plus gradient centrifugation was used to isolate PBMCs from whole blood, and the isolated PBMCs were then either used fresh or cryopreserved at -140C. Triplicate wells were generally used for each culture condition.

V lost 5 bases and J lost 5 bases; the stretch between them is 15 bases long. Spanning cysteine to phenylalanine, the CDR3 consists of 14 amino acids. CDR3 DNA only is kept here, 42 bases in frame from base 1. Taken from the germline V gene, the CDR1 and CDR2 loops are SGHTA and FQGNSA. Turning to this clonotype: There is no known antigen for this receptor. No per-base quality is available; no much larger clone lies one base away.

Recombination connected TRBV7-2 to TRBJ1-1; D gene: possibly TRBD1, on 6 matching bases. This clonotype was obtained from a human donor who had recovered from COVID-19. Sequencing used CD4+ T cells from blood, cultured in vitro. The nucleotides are TGTGCCAGCAGCCATCCAGGGGTTTGGACTGAAGCTTTCTTT. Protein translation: CASSHPGVWTEAFF.